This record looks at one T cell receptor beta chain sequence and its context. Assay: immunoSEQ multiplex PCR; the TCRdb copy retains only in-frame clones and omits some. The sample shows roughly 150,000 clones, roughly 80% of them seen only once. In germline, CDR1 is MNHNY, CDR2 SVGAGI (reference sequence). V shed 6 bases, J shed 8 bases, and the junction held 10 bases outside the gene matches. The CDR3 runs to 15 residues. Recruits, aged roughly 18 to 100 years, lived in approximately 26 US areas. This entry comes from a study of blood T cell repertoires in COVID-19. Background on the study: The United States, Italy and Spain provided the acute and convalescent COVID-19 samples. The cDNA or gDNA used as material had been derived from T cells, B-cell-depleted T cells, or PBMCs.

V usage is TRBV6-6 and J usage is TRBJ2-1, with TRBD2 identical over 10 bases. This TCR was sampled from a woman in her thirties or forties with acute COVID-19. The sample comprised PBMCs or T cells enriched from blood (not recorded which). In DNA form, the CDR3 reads TGTGCCAGCAGCCCCCAAGCGGGAGGGCCCGATGAGCAGTTCTTC. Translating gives CASSPQAGGPDEQFF.